The clone carrying this T cell receptor (beta chain) was observed many times. Its matching antigen is unknown. These data belong to a study of regulatory T cells in long-lasting Graves disease. Study overall: Less than 3 months of antithyroid drugs had been taken by newly diagnosed Graves' patients.

This CDR3 contains 14 residues. Germline V CDR1 and CDR2: MNHEY, SVGAGI. Between the trimmed V and J ends, which lost 2 bases and 10 bases, there was a span of 12 bases. General study findings and limits: Persistent patients had a count of shared public clonotypes (more than 2,500) that exceeded that of new patients (about 870).

Both iRepertoire HTBI primers and Arm-PCR of CDR3 regions were used to build the TCR beta libraries. TCRdb re-analysed the multiplex PCR reads in MiXCR, keeping a single row per CDR3 protein. The sample has hundreds of thousands of distinct CDR3 sequences, about 18% seen once. Time point reported: newly diagnosed GD, antithyroid drugs for less than 3 months. Making the TCR library involved RNA that had been extracted from PBMCs. This sample comprised peripheral blood mononuclear cells (PBMCs), obtained at new diagnosis, from a patient treated with antithyroid drugs. The receptor was derived from a female donor with Graves disease. The J gene is TRBJ1-6, the V gene TRBV6-5, with a tentative D call TRBD1 (6 bases). In DNA form, the CDR3 reads TGTGCCAGCAGTTACACCCAAGGGGGATCACCCCTCCACTTT. Translation gives CASSYTQGGSPLHF.